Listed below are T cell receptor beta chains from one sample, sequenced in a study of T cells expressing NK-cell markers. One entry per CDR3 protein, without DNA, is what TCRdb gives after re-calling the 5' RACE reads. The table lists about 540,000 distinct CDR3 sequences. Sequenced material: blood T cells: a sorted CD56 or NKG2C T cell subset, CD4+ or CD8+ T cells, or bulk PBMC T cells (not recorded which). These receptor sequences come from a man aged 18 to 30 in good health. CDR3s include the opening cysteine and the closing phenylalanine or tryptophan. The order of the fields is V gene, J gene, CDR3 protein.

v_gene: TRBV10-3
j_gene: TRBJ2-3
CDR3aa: CAITGQGLDTQYF

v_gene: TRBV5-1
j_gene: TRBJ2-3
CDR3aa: CASSPQPGPDTQYF

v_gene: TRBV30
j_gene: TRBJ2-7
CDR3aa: CAWSQAYEQYF

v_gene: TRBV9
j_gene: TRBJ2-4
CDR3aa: CASSVMEENIQYF

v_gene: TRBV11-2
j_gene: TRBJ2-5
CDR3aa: CASSYETGEYF

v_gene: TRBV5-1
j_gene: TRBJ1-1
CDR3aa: CASSSSLPNTEAFF

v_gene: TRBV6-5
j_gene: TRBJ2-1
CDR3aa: CASSYGSTTYNEQFF

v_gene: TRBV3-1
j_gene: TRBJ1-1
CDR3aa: CASSPWDREGTEAFF

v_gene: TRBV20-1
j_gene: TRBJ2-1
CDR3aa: CSATDRYNEQFF

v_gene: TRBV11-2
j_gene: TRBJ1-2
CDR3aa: CASSAIGYGYTF